The 5 T cell receptor beta chains below all came from one sample that was sequenced in a study of cytomegalovirus exposure and HLA in healthy donors. The PCR employed 60 Vbeta primers together with 13 Jbeta primers. Sequenced by immunoSEQ multiplex PCR; TCRdb stores in-frame clones only, minus some. Here the sample spans 90,000 or so clones, about 78% being singletons. The specimen sequenced was PBMCs. These receptors all stem from a woman aged 40 to 50 in good health and CMV-seronegative.

The count of this clone is one. This sequence joins TRBV9 and TRBJ2-3; TRBD1 matches 9 bases. CDR1 is SGDLS, CDR2 YYNGEE, per germline. The CDR3 runs 17 residues. V lost 4 bases, J lost 1 base, and 10 bases stayed unmatched. As DNA, the CDR3 is TGTGCCAGCAGCCCCCGTTCACAGGGGGCGCGCACAGATACGCAGTATTTT. This sequence encodes CASSPRSQGARTDTQYF.

The V and J genes are TRBV7-8 and TRBJ1-2; D remains unclear. The germline CDR1 and CDR2 sequences are SGHVS and FQNEAQ. CDR3 length: 14 residues. V lost 1 base and J lost 2, with 8 bases in between. CDR3 bases: TGTGCCAGCAGCTTAGGTGCGGTCAACTATGGCTACACCTTC. This sequence encodes CASSLGAVNYGYTF.

In DNA form, the CDR3 reads TGTGCCAGCAGCTTGGAAGCGGGAGGCACAGATACGCAGTATTTT. Protein: CASSLEAGGTDTQYF. V gene TRBV5-4 combines with J gene TRBJ2-3; TRBD2 aligns across 8 bases. J was trimmed by 1 base and V by 0 bases; bases with no gene match: 1. This CDR3 comprises 15 residues. Per germline, CDR1 SGHNT and CDR2 YYREEE (reference sequence).

The chain couples TRBV18 to TRBJ2-3; 11 bases fit TRBD2. V shed 6 bases, J shed 2 bases, and the junction held 7 bases outside the gene matches. The CDR3 is 16 amino acids. CDR1 KGHSH and CDR2 LQKENI come from the germline V gene. The CDR3 bases are TGTGCCAGCTCCAAGATGACTAGCGGGATCACAGATACGCAGTATTTT. It yields the protein CASSKMTSGITDTQYF. Supplemented by reference TRBV18 and TRBJ2-3, the full variable domain reads NAGVMQNPRHLVRRRGQEARLRCSPMKGHSHVYWYRQLPEEGLKFMVYLQKENIIDESGMPKERFSAEFPKEGPSILRIQQVVRGDSAAYFCASSKMTSGITDTQYFGPGTRLTVL.

This clone appeared a single time. The chain couples TRBV19 to TRBJ2-3; no clear D gene. Germline assignment: CDR1 LNHDA and CDR2 SQIVND (reference sequence). Trimming pared 7 bases from V and 2 bases from J, leaving 4 bases between. The CDR3 length is 11 residues. CDR3 region: CASTHTDTQYF. The CDR3 DNA follows: TGTGCCAGTACCCACACAGATACGCAGTATTTT.